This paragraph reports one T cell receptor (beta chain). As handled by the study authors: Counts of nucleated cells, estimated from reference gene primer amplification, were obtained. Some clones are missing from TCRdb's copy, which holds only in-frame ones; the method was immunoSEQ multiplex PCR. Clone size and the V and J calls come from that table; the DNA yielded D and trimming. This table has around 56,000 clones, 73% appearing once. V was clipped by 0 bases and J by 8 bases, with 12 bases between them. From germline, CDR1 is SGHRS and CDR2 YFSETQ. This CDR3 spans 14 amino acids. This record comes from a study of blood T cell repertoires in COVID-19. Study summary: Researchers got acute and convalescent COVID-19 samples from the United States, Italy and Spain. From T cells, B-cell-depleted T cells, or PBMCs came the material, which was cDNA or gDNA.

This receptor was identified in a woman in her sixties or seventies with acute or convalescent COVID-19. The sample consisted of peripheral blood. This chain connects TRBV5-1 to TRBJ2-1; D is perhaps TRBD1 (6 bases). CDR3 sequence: CASSLAQQGDEQFF. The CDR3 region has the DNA TGCGCCAGCAGCTTGGCCCAACAGGGCGATGAGCAGTTCTTC.